This TCR beta chain was recorded in a study of vaccination effects on CD4 cells after COVID-19. Study-wide background: As their vaccination, participants received two doses of either BNT162b2 or mRNA-1273.

This clone came up once. Its antigen is still unknown. Sequencing used immunoSEQ multiplex PCR; TCRdb keeps in-frame clones, though not all of them. Here the sample spans 50,000 to 60,000 clones, 55% to 75% being singletons. ViraFEST used viral peptide pools to expand antigen-specific CD4+ T cells before sequencing. Once cultured for about 9 days, the cells underwent separation to obtain CD4+ T cells. Vaccine recipients had no previous SARS-CoV-2 infection; their nucleocapsid antibodies were negative. Germline loops: CDR1 SNHLY, CDR2 FYNNEI. The V end was cut by 1 base, the J end by 0 bases, with 10 bases between. The CDR3 is 15 amino acids.

The V gene is TRBV2, the J gene TRBJ2-7; TRBD2 might be the D (5 bases). This clonotype was obtained from a human donor who received a COVID-19 vaccine. The sample was CD4+ T cells from PBMCs cultured with SARS-CoV-2 spike peptides, taken before COVID-19 vaccination. DNA of the CDR3: TGTGCCAGCAGTGAAGGGACTTGGAGCTCCTACGAGCAGTACTTC. Translation gives CASSEGTWSSYEQYF.